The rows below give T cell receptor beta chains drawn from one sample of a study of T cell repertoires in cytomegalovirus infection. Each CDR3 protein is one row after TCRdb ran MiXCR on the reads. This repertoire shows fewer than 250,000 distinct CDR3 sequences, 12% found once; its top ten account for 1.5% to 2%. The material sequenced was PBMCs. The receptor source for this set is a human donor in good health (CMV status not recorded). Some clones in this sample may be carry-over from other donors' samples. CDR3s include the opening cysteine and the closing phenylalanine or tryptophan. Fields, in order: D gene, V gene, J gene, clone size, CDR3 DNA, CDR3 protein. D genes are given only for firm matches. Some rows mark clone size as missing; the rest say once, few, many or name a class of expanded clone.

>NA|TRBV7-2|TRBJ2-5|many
TGTGCCAGCAGCTCGGTTACAGGGTCGGAAGAGACCCAGTACTTC
CASSSVTGSEETQYF
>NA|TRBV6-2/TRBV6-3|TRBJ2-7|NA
TGTGCCACCCGAACCGACTACACCTACGAGCAGTACTTC
CATRTDYTYEQYF
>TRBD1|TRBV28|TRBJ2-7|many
TGTGCCAGCAGTGGGTCTACGGGACAGGGGTTCGAGCAGTACTTC
CASSGSTGQGFEQYF
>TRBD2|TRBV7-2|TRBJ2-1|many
TGTGCCAGCAGCTTAGCATCGACTAGCCCATCCTACAATGAGCAGTTCTTC
CASSLASTSPSYNEQFF
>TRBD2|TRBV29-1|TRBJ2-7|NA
TGCAGCGTGGAAATTAGCGGGAGCTCCTACGAGCAGTACTTC
CSVEISGSSYEQYF
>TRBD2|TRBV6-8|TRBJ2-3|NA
TGTGCCAGCAGTTATGAGTTAGTAGCGGGAGACCCAGATACGCAGTATTTT
CASSYELVAGDPDTQYF
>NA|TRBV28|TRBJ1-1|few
TGTGCCAGCAGTCCAGCCGTGAGGTTTGGGCCCACTGAAGCTTTCTTT
CASSPAVRFGPTEAFF
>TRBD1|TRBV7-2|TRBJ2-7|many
TGTGCCAGCAGCTTAGAGGGACAGGGAGCCCCGCAGTACTTC
CASSLEGQGAPQYF
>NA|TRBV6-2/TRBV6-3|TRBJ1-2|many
TGTGCCAGCACCGATTACGGTCAGGGTAGCGGCTACACCTTC
CASTDYGQGSGYTF
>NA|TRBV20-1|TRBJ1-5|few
TGCAGTGCCTACCCTGGGGGCAATCAGCCCCAGCATTTT
CSAYPGGNQPQHF
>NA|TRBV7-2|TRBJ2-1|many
TGTGCCAGCAGCGAAACAGGGATGGCCTACAATGAGCAGTTCTTC
CASSETGMAYNEQFF
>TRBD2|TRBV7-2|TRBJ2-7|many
TGTGCCAGCAGCTCCCACGGCCTAGCGGGGGGGCTGGGTGAGCAGTACTTC
CASSSHGLAGGLGEQYF
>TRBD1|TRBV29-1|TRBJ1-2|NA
TGCAGACTCGACAGGGACTATGGCTACACCTTC
CRLDRDYGYTF
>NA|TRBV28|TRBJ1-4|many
TGTGCCAGCAATACGGGGTCTAATGAAAAACTGTTTTTT
CASNTGSNEKLFF
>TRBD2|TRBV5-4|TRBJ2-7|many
TGTGCCAGCAGCTTAGGACTAGCGGAGCTCTACGAGCAGTACTTC
CASSLGLAELYEQYF
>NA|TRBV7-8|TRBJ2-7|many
TGTGCCAGCAGCTTAGCGGGGGACACCGCCTACGAGCAGTACTTC
CASSLAGDTAYEQYF
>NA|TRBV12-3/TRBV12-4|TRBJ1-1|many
TGTGCCAGCACCACGAACGGGGTGATGAACACTGAAGCTTTCTTT
CASTTNGVMNTEAFF
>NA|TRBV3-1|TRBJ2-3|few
TGTGCCAGCAGCCAAGAACGACGCCTGGTGAGCACAGATACGCAGTATTTT
CASSQERRLVSTDTQYF
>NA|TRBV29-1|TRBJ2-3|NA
TGCAGCGTTGACTTGGGGGTGGATACGCAGTATTTT
CSVDLGVDTQYF
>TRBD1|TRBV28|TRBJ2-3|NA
TGTGCCAGCAGAACAGGGGACGGCACAGATACGCAGTATTTT
CASRTGDGTDTQYF
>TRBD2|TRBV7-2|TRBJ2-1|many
TGTGCCAGCAGCCCATCGGGACTAGCGGGAGTTGAGCAGTTCTTC
CASSPSGLAGVEQFF
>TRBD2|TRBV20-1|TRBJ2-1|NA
TGCAGTACAAAGGTCCCTACTAGCGGGAGGTACAATGAGCAGTTCTTC
CSTKVPTSGRYNEQFF
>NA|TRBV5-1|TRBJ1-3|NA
TGCGCCAGCAGCCCAACGGACAACTCTGGAAACACCATATATTTT
CASSPTDNSGNTIYF
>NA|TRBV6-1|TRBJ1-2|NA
TGTGCCAGCGCGGCGGGGGGCTATGGCTACACCTTC
CASAAGGYGYTF
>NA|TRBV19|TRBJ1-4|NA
TGTGCCAGTACTAGTCGGGGGACTAATGAAAAACTGTTTTTT
CASTSRGTNEKLFF
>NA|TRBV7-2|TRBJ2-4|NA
TGTGCCAGCTCTCACCTCAAAAACATTCAGTACTTC
CASSHLKNIQYF
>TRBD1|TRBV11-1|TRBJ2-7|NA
TGTGCCAGCAGCGTCGACAGGGGTCGTGCCGAGCAGTACTTC
CASSVDRGRAEQYF
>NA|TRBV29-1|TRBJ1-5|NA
TGCAGCGTTAGGGATAATATTAATCAGCCCCAGCATTTT
CSVRDNINQPQHF
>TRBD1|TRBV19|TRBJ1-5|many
TGTGCCAGTAACAGGGGAGAAGGCAATCAGCCCCAGCATTTT
CASNRGEGNQPQHF
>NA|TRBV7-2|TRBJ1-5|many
TGTGCCAGCAGCTCACAGGGAGGAGGGCAGCCCCAGCATTTT
CASSSQGGGQPQHF
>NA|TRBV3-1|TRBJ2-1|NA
TGTGCCAGCAGCCAAGACAGGGGCCCCATTCGGAGCTCCTACAATGAGCAGTTCTTC
CASSQDRGPIRSSYNEQFF
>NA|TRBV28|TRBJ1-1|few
TGTGCCAGCAGTTGGGGGATTGAAGCTTTCTTT
CASSWGIEAFF
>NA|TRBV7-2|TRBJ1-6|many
TGTGCCAGCAGCCCGGGTGGGGCGCGGGATTCACCCCTCCACTTT
CASSPGGARDSPLHF
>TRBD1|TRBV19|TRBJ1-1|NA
TGTGCCAGTAGTCCCTTAAGACAGGGAAAGACTGAAGCTTTCTTT
CASSPLRQGKTEAFF
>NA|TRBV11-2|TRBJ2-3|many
TGTGCCAGCAGCCAGGAGGCTTCTAGCACAGATACGCAGTATTTT
CASSQEASSTDTQYF
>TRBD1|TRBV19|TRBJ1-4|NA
TGTGCCAGTAGCCTCGACAGGGGGGGTAATGAAAAACTGTTTTTT
CASSLDRGGNEKLFF